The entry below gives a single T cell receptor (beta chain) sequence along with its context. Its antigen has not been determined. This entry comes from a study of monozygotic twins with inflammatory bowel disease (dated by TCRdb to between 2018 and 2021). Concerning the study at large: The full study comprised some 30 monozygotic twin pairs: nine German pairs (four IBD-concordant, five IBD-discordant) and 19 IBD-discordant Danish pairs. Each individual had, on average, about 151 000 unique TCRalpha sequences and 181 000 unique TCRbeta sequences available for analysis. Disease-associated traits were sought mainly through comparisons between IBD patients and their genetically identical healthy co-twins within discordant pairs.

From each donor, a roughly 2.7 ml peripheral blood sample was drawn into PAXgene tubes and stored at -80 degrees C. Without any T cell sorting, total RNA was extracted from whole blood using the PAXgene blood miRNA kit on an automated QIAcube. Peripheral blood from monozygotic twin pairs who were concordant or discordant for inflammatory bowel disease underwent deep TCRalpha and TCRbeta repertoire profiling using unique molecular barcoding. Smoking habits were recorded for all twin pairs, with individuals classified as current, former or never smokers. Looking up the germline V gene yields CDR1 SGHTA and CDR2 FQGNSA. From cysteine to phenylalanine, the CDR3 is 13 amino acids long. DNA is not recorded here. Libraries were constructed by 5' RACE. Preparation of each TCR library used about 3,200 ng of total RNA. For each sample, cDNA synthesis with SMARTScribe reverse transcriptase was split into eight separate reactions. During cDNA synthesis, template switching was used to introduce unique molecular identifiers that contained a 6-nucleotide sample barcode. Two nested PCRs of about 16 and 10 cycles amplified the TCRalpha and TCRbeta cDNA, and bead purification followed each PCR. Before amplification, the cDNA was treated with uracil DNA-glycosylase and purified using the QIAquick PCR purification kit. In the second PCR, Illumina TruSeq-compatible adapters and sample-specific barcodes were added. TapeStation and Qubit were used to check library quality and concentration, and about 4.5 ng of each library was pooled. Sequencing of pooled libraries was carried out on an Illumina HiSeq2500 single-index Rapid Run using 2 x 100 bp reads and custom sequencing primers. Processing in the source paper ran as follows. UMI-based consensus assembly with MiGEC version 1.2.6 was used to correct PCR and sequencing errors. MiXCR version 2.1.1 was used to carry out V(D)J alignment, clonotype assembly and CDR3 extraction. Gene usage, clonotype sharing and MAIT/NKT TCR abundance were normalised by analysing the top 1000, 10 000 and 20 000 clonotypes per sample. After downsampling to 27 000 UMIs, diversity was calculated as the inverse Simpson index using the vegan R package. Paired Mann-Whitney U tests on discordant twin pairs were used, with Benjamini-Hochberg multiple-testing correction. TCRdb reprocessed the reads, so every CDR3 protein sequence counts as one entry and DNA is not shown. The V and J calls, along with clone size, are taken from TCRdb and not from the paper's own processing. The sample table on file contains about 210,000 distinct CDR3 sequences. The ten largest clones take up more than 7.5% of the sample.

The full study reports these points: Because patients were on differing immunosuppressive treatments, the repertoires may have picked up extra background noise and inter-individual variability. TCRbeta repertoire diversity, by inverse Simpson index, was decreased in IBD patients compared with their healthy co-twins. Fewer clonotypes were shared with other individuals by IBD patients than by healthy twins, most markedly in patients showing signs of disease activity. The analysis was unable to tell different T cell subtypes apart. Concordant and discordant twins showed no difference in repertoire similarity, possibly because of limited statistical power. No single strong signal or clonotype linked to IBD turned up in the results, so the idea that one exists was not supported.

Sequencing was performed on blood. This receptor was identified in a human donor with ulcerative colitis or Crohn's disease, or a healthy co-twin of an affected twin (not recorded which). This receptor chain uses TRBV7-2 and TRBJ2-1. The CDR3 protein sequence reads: CAGSVEWGNEQFF. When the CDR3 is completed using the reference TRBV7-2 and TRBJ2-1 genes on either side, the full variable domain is GAGVSQSPSNKVTEKGKDVELRCDPISGHTALYWYRQSLGQGLEFLIYFQGNSAPDKSGLPSDRFSAERTGGSVSTLTIQRTQQEDSAVYLCAGSVEWGNEQFFGPGTRLTVL.